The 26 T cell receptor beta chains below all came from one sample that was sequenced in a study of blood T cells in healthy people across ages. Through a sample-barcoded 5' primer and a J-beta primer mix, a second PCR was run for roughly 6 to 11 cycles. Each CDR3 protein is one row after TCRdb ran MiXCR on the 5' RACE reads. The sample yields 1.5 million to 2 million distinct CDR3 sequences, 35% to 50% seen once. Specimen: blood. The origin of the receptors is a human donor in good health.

CDR3 loop: CSVETVNGNTIYF. As DNA, the CDR3 is TGCAGCGTTGAGACAGTCAATGGAAACACCATATATTTT. The rearrangement joins TRBV29-1 to TRBJ1-3; maybe TRBD1 (5 bases). The CDR3 length is 13 residues. Per germline, CDR1 SQVTM and CDR2 ANQGSEA. Trimming pared 3 bases from V and 3 bases from J, leaving 9 bases between.

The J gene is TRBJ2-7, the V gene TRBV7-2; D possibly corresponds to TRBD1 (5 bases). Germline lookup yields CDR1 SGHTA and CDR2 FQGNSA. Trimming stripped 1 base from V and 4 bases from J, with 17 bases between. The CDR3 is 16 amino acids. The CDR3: CASSLVGPGQGYEQYF. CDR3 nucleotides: TGTGCCAGCAGCTTAGTGGGCCCCGGACAAGGGTACGAGCAGTACTTC. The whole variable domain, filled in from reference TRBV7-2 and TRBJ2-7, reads GAGVSQSPSNKVTEKGKDVELRCDPISGHTALYWYRQSLGQGLEFLIYFQGNSAPDKSGLPSDRFSAERTGGSVSTLTIQRTQQEDSAVYLCASSLVGPGQGYEQYFGPGTRLTVT.

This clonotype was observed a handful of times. The CDR3 DNA sequence: TGCAGTGCTAGTAAAGGGGGCAGCTCCTACAATGAGCAGTTCTTC. This codes for CSASKGGSSYNEQFF. V usage is TRBV20-1 and J usage is TRBJ2-1; 7 bases map to TRBD1. The length of the CDR3 is 15 residues. J was trimmed by 0 bases and V by 3 bases; bases with no gene match: 5. Germline-derived CDR1 and CDR2 are DFQATT and SNEGSKA (reference sequence).

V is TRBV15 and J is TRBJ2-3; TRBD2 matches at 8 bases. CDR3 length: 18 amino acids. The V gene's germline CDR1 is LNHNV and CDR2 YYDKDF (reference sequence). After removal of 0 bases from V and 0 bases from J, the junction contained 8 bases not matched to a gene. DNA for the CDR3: TGTGCCACCAGCAGAGATCGGGGTAGCGGGACTAGCACAGATACGCAGTATTTT. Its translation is CATSRDRGSGTSTDTQYF.

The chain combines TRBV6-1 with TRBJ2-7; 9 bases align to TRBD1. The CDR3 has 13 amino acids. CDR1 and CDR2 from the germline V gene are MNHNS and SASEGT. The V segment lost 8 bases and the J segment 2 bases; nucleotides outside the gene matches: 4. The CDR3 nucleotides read TGTGCCAGCGGGGACAGGGTAGCCTACGAGCAGTACTTC. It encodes CASGDRVAYEQYF.

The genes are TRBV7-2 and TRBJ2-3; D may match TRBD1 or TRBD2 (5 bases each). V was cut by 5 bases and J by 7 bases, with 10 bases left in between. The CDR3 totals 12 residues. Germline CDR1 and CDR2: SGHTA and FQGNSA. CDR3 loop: CASSRDRNTQYF. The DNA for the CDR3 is TGTGCCAGCAGCAGGGACCGGAATACGCAGTATTTT.

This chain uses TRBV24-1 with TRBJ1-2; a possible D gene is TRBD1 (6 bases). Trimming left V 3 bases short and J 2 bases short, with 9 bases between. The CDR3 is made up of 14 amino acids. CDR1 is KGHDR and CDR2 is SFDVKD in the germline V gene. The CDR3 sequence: CATSDTTGNYGYTF. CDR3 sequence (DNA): TGTGCCACCAGTGATACTACAGGGAACTATGGCTACACCTTC.

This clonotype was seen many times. The CDR3, as DNA: TGCAGCGTGGAGGGCCGGACAGTGGAGGGTCACACCTTC. Translation gives CSVEGRTVEGHTF. The rearrangement joins TRBV29-1 to TRBJ1-2; TRBD1 might be the D (6 bases). V was shortened by 6 bases and J by 12 bases, with 23 bases between the two germline ends. Looked up from germline, CDR1 is SQVTM and CDR2 is ANQGSEA. The CDR3 length is 13 residues.

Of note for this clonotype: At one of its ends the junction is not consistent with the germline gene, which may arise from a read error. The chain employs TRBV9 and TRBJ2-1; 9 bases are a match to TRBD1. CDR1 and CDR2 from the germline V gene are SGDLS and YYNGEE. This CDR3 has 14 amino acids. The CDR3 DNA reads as TGTGCCCGCAGCCCCGGGACAGGGACTGTTGAGCAGTTCTTC. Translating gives CARSPGTGTVEQFF. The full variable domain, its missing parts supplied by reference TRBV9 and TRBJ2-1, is DSGVTQTPKHLITATGQRVTLRCSPRSGDLSVYWYQQSLDQGLQFLIQYYNGEERAKGNILERFSAQQFPDLHSELNLSSLELGDSALYFCARSPGTGTVEQFFGPGTRLTVL.

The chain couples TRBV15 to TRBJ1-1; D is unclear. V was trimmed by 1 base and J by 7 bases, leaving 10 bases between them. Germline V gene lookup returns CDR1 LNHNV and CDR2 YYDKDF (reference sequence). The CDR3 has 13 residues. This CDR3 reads CATSRARVDEAFF. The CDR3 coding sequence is TGTGCCACCAGCAGAGCCCGAGTCGATGAAGCTTTCTTT.

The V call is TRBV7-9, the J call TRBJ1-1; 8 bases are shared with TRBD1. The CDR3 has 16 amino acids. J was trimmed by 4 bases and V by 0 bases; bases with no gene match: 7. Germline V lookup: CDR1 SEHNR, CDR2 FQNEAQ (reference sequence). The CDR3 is CASSLARTGRSTEAFF. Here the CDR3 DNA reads TGTGCCAGCAGCTTAGCTCGGACAGGGCGGAGCACTGAAGCTTTCTTT.

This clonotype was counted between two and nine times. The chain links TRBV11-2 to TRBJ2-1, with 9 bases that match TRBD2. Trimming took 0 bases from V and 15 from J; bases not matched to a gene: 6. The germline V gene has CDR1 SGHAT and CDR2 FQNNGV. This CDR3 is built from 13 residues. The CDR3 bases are TGTGCCAGCAGCTTAGAATTAGCGGGGGTGGGGTTCTTC. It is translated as CASSLELAGVGFF.

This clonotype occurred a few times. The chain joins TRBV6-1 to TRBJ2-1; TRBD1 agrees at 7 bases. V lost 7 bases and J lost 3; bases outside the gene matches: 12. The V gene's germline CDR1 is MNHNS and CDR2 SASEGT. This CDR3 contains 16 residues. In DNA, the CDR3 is TGTGCCAGCACCACGCGACCGACAGGGTACTACAATGAGCAGTTCTTC. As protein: CASTTRPTGYYNEQFF.

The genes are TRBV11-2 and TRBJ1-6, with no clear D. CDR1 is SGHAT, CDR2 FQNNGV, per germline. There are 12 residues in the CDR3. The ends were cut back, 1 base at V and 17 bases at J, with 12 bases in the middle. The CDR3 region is CASSLGGGQVHF. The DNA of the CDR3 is TGTGCCAGCAGCTTAGGAGGAGGGCAGGTCCACTTT. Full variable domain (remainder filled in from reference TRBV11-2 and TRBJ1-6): EAGVAQSPRYKIIEKRQSVAFWCNPISGHATLYWYQQILGQGPKLLIQFQNNGVVDDSQLPKDRFSAERLKGVDSTLKIQPAKLEDSAVYLCASSLGGGQVHFGNGTRLTVT.

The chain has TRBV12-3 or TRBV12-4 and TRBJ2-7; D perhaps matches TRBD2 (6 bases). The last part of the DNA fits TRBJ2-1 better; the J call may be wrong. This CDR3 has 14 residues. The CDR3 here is CASSDERASYEQFF. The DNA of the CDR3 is TGTGCCAGCAGTGACGAGCGGGCGTCGTACGAGCAGTTCTTC.

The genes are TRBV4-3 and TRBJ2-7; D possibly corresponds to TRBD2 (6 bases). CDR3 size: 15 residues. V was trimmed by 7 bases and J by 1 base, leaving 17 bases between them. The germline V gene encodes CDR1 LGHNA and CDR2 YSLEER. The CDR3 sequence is CASNPGTPRSYEQYF. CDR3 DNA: TGCGCCAGCAATCCCGGGACTCCAAGGTCCTACGAGCAGTACTTC.

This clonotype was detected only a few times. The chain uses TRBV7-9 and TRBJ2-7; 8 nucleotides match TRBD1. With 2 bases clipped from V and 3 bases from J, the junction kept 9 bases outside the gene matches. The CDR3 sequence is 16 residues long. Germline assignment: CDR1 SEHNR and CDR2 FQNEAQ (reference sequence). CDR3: CASSLRQGALHYEQYF. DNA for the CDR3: TGTGCCAGCAGCTTAAGGCAGGGGGCACTCCACTACGAGCAGTACTTC.

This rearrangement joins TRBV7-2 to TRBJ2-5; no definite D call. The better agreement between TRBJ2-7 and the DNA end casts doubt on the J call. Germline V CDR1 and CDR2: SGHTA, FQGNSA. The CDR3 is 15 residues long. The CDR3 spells CASSPQTLTRNEQYF. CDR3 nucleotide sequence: TGTGCCAGCAGCCCTCAGACACTCACACGCAACGAGCAGTACTTC.

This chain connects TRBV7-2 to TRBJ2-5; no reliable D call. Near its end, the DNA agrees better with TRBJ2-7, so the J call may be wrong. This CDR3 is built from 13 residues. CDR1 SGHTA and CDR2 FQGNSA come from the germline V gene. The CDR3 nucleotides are TGTGCCAGCAGCTTAGTACAGAATAACGAGCAGTACTTC. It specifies CASSLVQNNEQYF.

This CDR3 reads CSAPPPTGGYNEQYF. In DNA, the CDR3 is TGCAGTGCTCCCCCTCCGACAGGGGGCTACAATGAGCAGTACTTC. This sequence joins TRBV20-1 and TRBJ2-7; 10 nucleotides match TRBD1. The germline gives CDR1 DFQATT, CDR2 SNEGSKA (reference sequence). Unmatched junction bases numbered 14, after V lost 5 bases and J lost 7 bases. The CDR3 consists of 15 residues.

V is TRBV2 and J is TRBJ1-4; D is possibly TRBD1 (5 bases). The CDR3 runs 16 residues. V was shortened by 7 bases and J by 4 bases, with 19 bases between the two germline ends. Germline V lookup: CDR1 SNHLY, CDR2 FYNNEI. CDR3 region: CASKMFGRQGNEKLFF. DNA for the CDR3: TGTGCCAGCAAAATGTTCGGACGGCAGGGTAATGAAAAACTGTTTTTT.

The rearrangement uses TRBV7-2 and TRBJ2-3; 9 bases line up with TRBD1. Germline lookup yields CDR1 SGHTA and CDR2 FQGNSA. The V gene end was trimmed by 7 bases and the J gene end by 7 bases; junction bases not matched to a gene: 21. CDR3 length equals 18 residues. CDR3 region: CASIGWSDGDRERYTQYF. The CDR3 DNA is TGTGCCAGCATCGGATGGTCGGACGGGGACAGGGAGCGGTATACGCAGTATTTT.

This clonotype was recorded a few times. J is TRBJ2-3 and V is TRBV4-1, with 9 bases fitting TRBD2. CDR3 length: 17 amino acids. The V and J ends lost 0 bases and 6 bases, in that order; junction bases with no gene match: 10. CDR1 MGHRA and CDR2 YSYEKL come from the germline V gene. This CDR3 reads CASSQDLGAGGPDTQYF. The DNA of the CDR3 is TGCGCCAGCAGCCAAGATCTAGGAGCGGGGGGACCGGATACGCAGTATTTT.

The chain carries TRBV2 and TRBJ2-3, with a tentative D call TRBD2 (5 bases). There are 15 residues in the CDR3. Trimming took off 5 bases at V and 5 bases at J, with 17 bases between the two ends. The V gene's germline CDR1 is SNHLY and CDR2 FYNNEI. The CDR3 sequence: CASSLAQKAGDTQYF. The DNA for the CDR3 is TGTGCCAGCAGTCTAGCCCAAAAGGCTGGAGATACGCAGTATTTT. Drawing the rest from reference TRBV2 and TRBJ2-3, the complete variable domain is EPEVTQTPSHQVTQMGQEVILRCVPISNHLYFYWYRQILGQKVEFLVSFYNNEISEKSEIFDDQFSVERPDGSNFTLKIRSTKLEDSAMYFCASSLAQKAGDTQYFGPGTRLTVL.

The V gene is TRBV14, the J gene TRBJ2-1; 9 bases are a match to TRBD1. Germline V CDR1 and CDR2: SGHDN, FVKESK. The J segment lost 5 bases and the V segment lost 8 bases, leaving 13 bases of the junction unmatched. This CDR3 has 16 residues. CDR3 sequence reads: CASRGAGQGRDNEQFF. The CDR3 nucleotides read TGTGCCAGCCGAGGCGCGGGACAGGGAAGGGACAATGAGCAGTTCTTC.

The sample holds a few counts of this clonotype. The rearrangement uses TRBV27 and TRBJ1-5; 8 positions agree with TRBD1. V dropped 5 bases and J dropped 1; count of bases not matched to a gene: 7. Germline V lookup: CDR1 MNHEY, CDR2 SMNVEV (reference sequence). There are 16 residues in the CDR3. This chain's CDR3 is CASSPSTGESNQPQHF. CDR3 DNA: TGTGCCAGCAGTCCTTCGACAGGGGAGAGCAATCAGCCCCAGCATTTT.